This T cell receptor (beta chain) was recovered during a study of T cells in Graves' hyperthyroidism and ophthalmopathy. This clonotype showed up just a few times. Amplified TCR beta CDR3 regions derived from RNA transcripts. The TCR CDR3 first-round RT-PCR relied on the HTBI primer set. TCRdb re-called the multiplex PCR reads with MiXCR, one entry per CDR3 protein. Among about 700,000 distinct CDR3 sequences listed, nearly 45% were seen once. Trimming took 1 base from V and 13 from J; bases not matched to a gene: 7. The germline CDR1 and CDR2 sequences are SEHNR and FQNEAQ (reference sequence). This CDR3 has 14 amino acids.

The clonotype originates from an adult man with Graves' disease, either hyperthyroidism or ophthalmopathy (not recorded which). The sample comprised peripheral blood or thyroid tissue (not recorded which). The chain employs TRBV7-9 and TRBJ2-2; 9 bases are a match to TRBD2. The CDR3, as DNA: TGTGCCAGCAGCTTAGTCGGGCTAGCGGGGTCGCTGTTTTTT. Its protein is CASSLVGLAGSLFF.